This T cell receptor beta chain was observed in a study of PD-L1 blockade in urothelial cancer. Study summary: About 85% of the 29 patients were men whose urothelial cancer was bladder-origin. General observations from the study: At the 3-week point, tumor-associated blood clones expanded more in durable-benefit patients.

Unmatched junction bases numbered 6, after V lost 5 bases and J lost 0 bases. CDR1 is LNHDA, CDR2 SQIVND, per germline (reference sequence). The CDR3 has 15 residues. Time point: peripheral blood 6 weeks after treatment start. Urothelial carcinoma in patients was locally advanced or metastatic. Assay used: immunoSEQ multiplex PCR; TCRdb lists only in-frame clones, some missing. This table holds around 100,000 clones, approximately 89% found once. A note on this clone: The antigen remains unidentified.

The genes are TRBV19 and TRBJ1-1; 7 nucleotides align to TRBD1. The receptor's source is a man in his sixties with urothelial cancer. Sequenced here: PBMCs, sampled around atezolizumab (anti-PD-L1) treatment. CDR3 bases: TGTGCCAGTAGTGTGGCAGGGGGTTTGAACACTGAAGCTTTCTTT. Translated: CASSVAGGLNTEAFF.